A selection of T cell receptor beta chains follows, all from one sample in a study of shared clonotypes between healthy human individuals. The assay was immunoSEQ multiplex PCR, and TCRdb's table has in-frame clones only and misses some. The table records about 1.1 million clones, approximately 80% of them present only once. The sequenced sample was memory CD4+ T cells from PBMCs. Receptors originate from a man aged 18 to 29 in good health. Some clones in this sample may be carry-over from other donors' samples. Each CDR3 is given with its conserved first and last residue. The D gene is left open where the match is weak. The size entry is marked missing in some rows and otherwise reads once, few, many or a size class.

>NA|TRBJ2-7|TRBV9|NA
TGTGCCAGCAGCCCTACGGGGGGGACAGGGTCCGAGCAGTACTTC
CASSPTGGTGSEQYF
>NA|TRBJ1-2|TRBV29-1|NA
TGCAGCGTTGACAGAGGGGATGGCTACACCTTC
CSVDRGDGYTF
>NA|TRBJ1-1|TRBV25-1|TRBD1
TGTGCCAGCAGCAAAACAGGGGGCGCAGAAGCTTTCTTT
CASSKTGGAEAFF
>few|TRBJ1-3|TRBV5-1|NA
TGCGCCAGCAGCCAGGATTCTGGAAACACCATATATTTT
CASSQDSGNTIYF
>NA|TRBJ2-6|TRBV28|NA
TGTGCCAGCAGCCCCTGGGGGTCTGGGGCCAACGTCCTGACTTTC
CASSPWGSGANVLTF
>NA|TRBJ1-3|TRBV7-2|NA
TGTGCCAGCAGCTTGAAGAGGGCAAGAAACACCATATATTTT
CASSLKRARNTIYF
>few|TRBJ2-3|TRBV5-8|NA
TGTGCCAGCAGCTTGGAACAGGGAACAGATACGCAGTATTTT
CASSLEQGTDTQYF
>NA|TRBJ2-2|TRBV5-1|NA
TGCGCCAGCAGACCCACAGACCGCACCGGGGAGCTGTTTTTT
CASRPTDRTGELFF
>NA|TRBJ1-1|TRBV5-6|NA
TGTGCCAGCAGCTACAGACGAGCAGGGATCGCTTTCTTT
CASSYRRAGIAFF
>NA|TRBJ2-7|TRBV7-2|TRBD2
TGTGCCAGCAGCACGGTAGCGGGAGGTTACGTCGAGCAGTACTTC
CASSTVAGGYVEQYF
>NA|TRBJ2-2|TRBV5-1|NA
TGCGCCAGCAGCTTGGCCGGACCGAACACCGGGGAGCTGTTTTTT
CASSLAGPNTGELFF
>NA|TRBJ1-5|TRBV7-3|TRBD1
TGTGCCAGCAGCTTAGGTGGAGCCGTACAGGGGAATCAGCCCCAGCATTTT
CASSLGGAVQGNQPQHF
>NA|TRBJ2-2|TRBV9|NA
TGTGCCAGCAGCGTAGGAACCGGGGAGCTGTTTTTT
CASSVGTGELFF
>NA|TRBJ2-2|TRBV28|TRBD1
TGTGCCAGCAGTTCACCCGGGACAGCGAACACCGGGGAGCTGTTTTTT
CASSSPGTANTGELFF
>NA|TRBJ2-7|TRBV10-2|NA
TGCGCCAGCAGTGTGACAGTAAGTGGCTACGAGCAGTACTTC
CASSVTVSGYEQYF
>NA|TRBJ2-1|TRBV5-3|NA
TGTGCCAGAAGCTTGGGTACTAGTCGGGTGGGCTCCTACAATGAGCAGTTCTTC
CARSLGTSRVGSYNEQFF
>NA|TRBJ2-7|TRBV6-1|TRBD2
TGTGCCAGCAGTGAGCTAGCGGGTTACTACGAGCAGTACTTC
CASSELAGYYEQYF
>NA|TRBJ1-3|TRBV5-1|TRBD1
TGCGCCAGCAGTCGCGGGACAGCTGGAAACACCATATATTTT
CASSRGTAGNTIYF
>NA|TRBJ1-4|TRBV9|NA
TGTGCCAGCAGCGTAAATCCGGGTGAAAAACTGTTTTTT
CASSVNPGEKLFF
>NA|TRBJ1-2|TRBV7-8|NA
TGTGCCAGCAGCTTCGGGAGCTACAGGGTTGGATATGGCTACACCTTC
CASSFGSYRVGYGYTF
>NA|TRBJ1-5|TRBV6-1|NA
TGTGCCAGCAGTGAAGCACTGAGCAATCAGCCCCAGCATTTT
CASSEALSNQPQHF
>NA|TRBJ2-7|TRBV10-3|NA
TGTGCCATCAGTGAGGGGGCAGGAGAAGGCTACGAGCAGTACTTC
CAISEGAGEGYEQYF